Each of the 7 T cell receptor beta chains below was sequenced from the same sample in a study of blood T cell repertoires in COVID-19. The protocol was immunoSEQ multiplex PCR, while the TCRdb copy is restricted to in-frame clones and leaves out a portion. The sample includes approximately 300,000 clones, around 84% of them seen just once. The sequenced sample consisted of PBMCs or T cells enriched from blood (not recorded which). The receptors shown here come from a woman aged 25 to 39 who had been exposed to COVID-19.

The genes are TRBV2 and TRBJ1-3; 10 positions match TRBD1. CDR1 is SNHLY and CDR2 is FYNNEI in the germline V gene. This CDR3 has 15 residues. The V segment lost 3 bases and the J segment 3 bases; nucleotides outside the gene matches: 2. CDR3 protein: CASSERTGGGNTIYF. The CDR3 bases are TGTGCCAGCAGTGAGAGGACAGGGGGTGGAAACACCATATATTTT. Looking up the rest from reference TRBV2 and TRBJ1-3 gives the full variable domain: EPEVTQTPSHQVTQMGQEVILRCVPISNHLYFYWYRQILGQKVEFLVSFYNNEISEKSEIFDDQFSVERPDGSNFTLKIRSTKLEDSAMYFCASSERTGGGNTIYFGEGSWLTVV.

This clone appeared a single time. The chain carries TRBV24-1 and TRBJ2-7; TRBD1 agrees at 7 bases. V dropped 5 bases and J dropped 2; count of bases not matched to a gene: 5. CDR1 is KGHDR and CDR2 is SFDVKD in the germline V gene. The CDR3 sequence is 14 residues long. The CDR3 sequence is CATSATGTTYEQYF. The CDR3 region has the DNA TGTGCCACCAGTGCGACAGGGACGACCTACGAGCAGTACTTC.

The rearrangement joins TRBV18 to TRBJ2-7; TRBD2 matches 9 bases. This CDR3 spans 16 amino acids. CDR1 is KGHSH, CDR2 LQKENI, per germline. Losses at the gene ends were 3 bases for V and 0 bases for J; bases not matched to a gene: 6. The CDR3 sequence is CASSPGVAGASYEQYF. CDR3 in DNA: TGTGCCAGCTCACCCGGGGTAGCGGGGGCCTCCTACGAGCAGTACTTC.

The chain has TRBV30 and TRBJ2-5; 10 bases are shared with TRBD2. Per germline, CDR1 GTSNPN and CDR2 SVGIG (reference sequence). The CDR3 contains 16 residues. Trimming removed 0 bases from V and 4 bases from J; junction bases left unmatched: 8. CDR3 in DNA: TGTGCCTGGAGTGTACTCGCTAGCGGGGGAGCAGAGACCCAGTACTTC. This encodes CAWSVLASGGAETQYF.

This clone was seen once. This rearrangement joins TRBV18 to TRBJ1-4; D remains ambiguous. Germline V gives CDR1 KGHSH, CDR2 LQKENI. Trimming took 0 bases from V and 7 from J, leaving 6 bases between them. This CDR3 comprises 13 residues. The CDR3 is CASSPPSVEKLFF. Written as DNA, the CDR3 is TGTGCCAGCTCACCACCGTCGGTTGAAAAACTGTTTTTT.

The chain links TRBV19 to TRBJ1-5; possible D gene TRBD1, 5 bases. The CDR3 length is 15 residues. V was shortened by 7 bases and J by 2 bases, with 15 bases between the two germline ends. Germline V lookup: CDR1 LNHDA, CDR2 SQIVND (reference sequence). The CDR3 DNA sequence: TGTGCCAGTACGGAGGGGATTAGGGGCAATCAGCCCCAGCATTTT. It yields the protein CASTEGIRGNQPQHF.

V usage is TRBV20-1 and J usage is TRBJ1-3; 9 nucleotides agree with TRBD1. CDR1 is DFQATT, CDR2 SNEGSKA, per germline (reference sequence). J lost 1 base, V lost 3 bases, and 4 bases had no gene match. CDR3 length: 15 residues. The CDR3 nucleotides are TGCAGTGCTAGTCCGGGACAGGGTTCTGGAAACACCATATATTTT. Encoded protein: CSASPGQGSGNTIYF.